A selection of T cell receptor beta chains follows, all from one sample in a study of blood T cells in healthy people across ages. MiXCR, run by TCRdb on the 5' RACE reads, gives a single entry per CDR3 protein. The data contain nearly 800,000 distinct CDR3 sequences, roughly 25% of them seen just once; the ten biggest clones take up approximately 4%. These data were likewise used in another study, on T cells of mothers and their children.

Sequences were obtained from blood. These receptors all stem from a boy aged 5-17 years in good health. The conserved cysteine and the conserved F or W are not part of the CDR3 here. D genes are given only for firm matches. The size entry is marked missing in some rows and otherwise reads once, few, many or a size class.

clone_size	d_call	v_call	j_call	cdr3_aa
-	-	TRBV15	TRBJ1-4	ATRGATNEKLF
few	TRBD2	TRBV6-1	-	ASSEAGGAYEQY
few	-	TRBV20-1	TRBJ1-1	SATTIQQNTEAF
few	TRBD1	TRBV4-3	TRBJ1-4	ASSQDDRDGEKLF
-	TRBD1	TRBV7-6	TRBJ2-1	ASSLARTGLNEQF
few	TRBD1	TRBV7-2	TRBJ2-5	ASSPASSVNRGETQY
many	TRBD2	TRBV28	TRBJ2-1	ASSLGGFGTSRSNEQF
-	TRBD2	TRBV14	TRBJ2-7	ASSQDVGLAVYEQY
-	-	TRBV15	TRBJ2-7	ATSRQAVYEQY
few	TRBD1	TRBV5-1	TRBJ2-5	ASSPWTGSVETQY
-	TRBD2	TRBV29-1	TRBJ2-7	SVVGLAGARGDEQY
few	-	TRBV18	TRBJ2-5	ASSPPERGQETQY
-	-	TRBV29-1	TRBJ2-2	SVVFGGRNTGELF
-	-	TRBV5-1	TRBJ1-4	ASSLGVGRDSTNEKLF
-	TRBD1	TRBV4-3	TRBJ2-3	ASSQGQTGSGTDTQY
-	-	TRBV29-1	TRBJ2-3	SVEAGWDTDTQY
-	-	TRBV2	TRBJ1-5	ASIKDNPTSNQPQH
few	-	TRBV20-1	TRBJ2-7	SAPKTAYEQY
-	TRBD2	TRBV5-1	TRBJ2-5	ASSDQGGRETQY
few	TRBD2	TRBV20-1	TRBJ2-7	SARDWGGSSYEQY
few	TRBD2	TRBV28	TRBJ2-1	ASINSGSSNEQF
few	TRBD1	TRBV9	-	ASSVSPGQGYEQY
-	TRBD1	TRBV13	TRBJ2-7	ASSWDREEQY
few	-	TRBV29-1	TRBJ2-2	SVSPAPGELF
-	-	TRBV7-9	TRBJ1-1	ASSLPGTFMNTEAF
many	-	TRBV20-1	TRBJ1-4	SARGPSRGNEKLF
-	-	TRBV18	TRBJ2-1	ASSPRGGHEQF
-	-	TRBV5-1	TRBJ1-6	ASSFGTSSYNSPLH
-	-	TRBV25-1	-	ASSDPGTGIYEQY
many	-	TRBV5-6	TRBJ2-1	ASSLVGPLRDEQF
many	-	TRBV12-3/TRBV12-4	TRBJ2-5	ASSLASRETQY
-	-	TRBV9	TRBJ1-2	ASSSRDGPSANYGYT
-	TRBD1	TRBV7-2	TRBJ1-2	ASSIGGQGAGGYT
many	-	TRBV29-1	TRBJ1-2	SVEGGLQGFGYT
few	-	TRBV6-1	-	ASSGSTGGEQF
-	-	TRBV6-5	TRBJ1-2	ASSYSKTGYGYT
-	-	TRBV4-3	TRBJ2-5	ASSQEGSLRGKETQY
-	TRBD1	TRBV20-1	TRBJ2-7	SASWDRDFHEQY
few	-	TRBV11-2	TRBJ2-4	ASSPPTSYIQY
-	-	TRBV4-1	TRBJ1-4	ASSGGREYSEKLF
-	-	TRBV10-3	TRBJ2-7	AISDPGEGVFYEQY
-	TRBD2	TRBV27	TRBJ2-1	ASSRIAGISSYNEQF
-	-	TRBV28	TRBJ2-3	ASSSPGGSSTDTQY
-	-	TRBV3-1	TRBJ1-2	ASSLGRGADYGYT
-	-	TRBV6-2/TRBV6-3	TRBJ2-6	ASSYSLDSSGANVLT
few	TRBD1	TRBV20-1	TRBJ2-2	SARDLEGGLAGELF
-	-	TRBV27	TRBJ2-1	ASRTLEEGPNEQF